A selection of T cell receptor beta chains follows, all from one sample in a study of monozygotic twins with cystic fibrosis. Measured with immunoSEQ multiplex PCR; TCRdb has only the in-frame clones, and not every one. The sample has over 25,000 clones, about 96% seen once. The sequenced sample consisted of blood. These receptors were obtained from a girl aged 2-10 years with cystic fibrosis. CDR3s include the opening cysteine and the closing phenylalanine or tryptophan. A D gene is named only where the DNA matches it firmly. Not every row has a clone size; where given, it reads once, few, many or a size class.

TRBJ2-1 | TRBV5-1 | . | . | CASSPDPTNRHEQFF | TGCGCCAGCAGCCCCGACCCGACCAACCGCCATGAGCAGTTCTTC
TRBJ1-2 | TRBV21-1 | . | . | CASSRIGQGGYGYTF | TGTGCCAGCAGCAGGATCGGACAGGGGGGCTATGGCTACACCTTC
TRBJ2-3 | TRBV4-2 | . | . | CASTREGDLDTQYF | TGTGCCAGCACCCGAGAAGGGGATTTGGATACGCAGTATTTT
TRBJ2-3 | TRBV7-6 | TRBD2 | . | CASSLGGGSLTDTQYF | TGTGCCAGCAGCTTAGGCGGCGGGAGTCTAACAGATACGCAGTATTTT
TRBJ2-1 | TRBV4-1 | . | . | CASSQEGGGITSEQFF | TGCGCCAGCAGCCAAGAAGGAGGGGGAATTACATCGGAGCAGTTCTTC
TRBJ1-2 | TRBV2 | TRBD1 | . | CASSVRMGQSEGYTF | TGTGCCAGCAGCGTAAGGATGGGACAGTCTGAGGGCTACACCTTC
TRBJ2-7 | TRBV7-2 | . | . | CASSLLGGGVAEGQYF | TGTGCCAGCAGCTTACTAGGCGGCGGGGTGGCTGAGGGGCAGTACTTC
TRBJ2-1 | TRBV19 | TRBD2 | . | CASTPSGRALNEQFF | TGTGCCAGTACTCCTAGCGGGAGGGCCCTCAATGAGCAGTTCTTC
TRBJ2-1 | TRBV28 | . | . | CASSPQVTYNEQFF | TGTGCCAGCAGCCCCCAGGTTACCTACAATGAGCAGTTCTTC
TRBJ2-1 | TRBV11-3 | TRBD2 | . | CASSFKTSGGYNEQFF | TGTGCCAGCAGCTTTAAGACTAGCGGGGGTTACAATGAGCAGTTCTTC
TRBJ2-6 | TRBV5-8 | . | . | CASSSYRNSGANVLTF | TGTGCCAGCAGCTCTTACAGGAACTCTGGGGCCAACGTCCTGACTTTC
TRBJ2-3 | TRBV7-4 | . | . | CASSPMTIPRDTQYF | TGTGCCAGCAGCCCGATGACAATCCCACGAGATACGCAGTATTTT
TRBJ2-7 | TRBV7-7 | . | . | CASSPDYNSYEQYF | TGTGCCAGCAGCCCGGACTATAACTCCTACGAGCAGTACTTC
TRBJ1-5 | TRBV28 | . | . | CASSFFSGQPQHF | TGTGCCAGCAGTTTTTTCTCGGGACAGCCCCAGCATTTT
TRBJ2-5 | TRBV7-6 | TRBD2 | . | CASSFLAGGGETQYF | TGTGCCAGCAGCTTTCTAGCGGGAGGTGGGGAGACCCAGTACTTC
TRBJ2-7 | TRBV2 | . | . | CASRLGLYEQYF | TGTGCCAGCAGGCTGGGGCTCTACGAGCAGTACTTC
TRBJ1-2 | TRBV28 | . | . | CASSITPGAGSNYGYTF | TGTGCCAGCAGTATTACCCCAGGGGCAGGTTCTAACTATGGCTACACCTTC
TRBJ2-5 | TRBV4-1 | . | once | CASSQVAEETQYF | TGCGCCAGCAGCCAAGTCGCGGAGGAGACCCAGTACTTC
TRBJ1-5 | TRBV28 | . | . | CASSLSPRLSASPNQPQHF | TGTGCCAGCAGTTTAAGTCCCCGACTATCGGCCAGCCCAAATCAGCCCCAGCATTTT
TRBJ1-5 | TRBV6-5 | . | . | CASSSSPGSNQPQHF | TGTGCCAGCAGTTCCTCCCCAGGCTCCAATCAGCCCCAGCATTTT
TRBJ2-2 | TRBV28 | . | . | CASSFQGRANTGELFF | TGTGCCAGCAGTTTTCAGGGGAGGGCGAACACCGGGGAGCTGTTTTTT
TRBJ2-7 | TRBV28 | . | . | CASSFRTSEQYF | TGTGCCAGCAGTTTTCGGACCTCCGAGCAGTACTTC
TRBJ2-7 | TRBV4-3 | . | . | CASSQKSESSYEQYF | TGCGCCAGCAGCCAAAAGAGCGAGAGCTCCTACGAGCAGTACTTC